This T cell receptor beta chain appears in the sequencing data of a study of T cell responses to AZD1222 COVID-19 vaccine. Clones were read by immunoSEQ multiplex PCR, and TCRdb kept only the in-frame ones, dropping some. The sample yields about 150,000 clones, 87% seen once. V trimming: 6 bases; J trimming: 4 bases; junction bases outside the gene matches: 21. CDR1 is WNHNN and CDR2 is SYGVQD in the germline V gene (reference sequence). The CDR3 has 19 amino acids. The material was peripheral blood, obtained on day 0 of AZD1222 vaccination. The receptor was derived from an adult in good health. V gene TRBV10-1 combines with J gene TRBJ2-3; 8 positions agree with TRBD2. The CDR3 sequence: CASSPSRDGGADSADTQYF. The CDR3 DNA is TGCGCCAGCAGCCCCTCTCGTGACGGGGGGGCGGACAGCGCAGATACGCAGTATTTT.